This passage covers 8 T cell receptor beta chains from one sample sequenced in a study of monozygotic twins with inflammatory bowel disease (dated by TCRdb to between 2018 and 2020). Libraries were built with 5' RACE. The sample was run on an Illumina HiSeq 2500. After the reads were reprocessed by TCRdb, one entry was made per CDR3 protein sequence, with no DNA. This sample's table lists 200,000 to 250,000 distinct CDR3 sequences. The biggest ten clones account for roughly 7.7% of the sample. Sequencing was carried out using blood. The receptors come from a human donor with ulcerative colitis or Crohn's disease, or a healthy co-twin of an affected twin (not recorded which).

The CDR3 sequence is CASSPSDRLAKNIQYF. The chain joins TRBV25-1 to TRBJ2-4; TCRdb's D call, TRBD2, is unchecked because there is no DNA. The CDR3 extends over 16 amino acids. CDR1 is MGHDK and CDR2 is SYGVNS in the germline V gene.

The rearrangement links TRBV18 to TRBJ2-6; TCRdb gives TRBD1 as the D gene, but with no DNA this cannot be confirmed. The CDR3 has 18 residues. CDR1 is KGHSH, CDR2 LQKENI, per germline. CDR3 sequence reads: CASSPTTGLGSGANVLTF.

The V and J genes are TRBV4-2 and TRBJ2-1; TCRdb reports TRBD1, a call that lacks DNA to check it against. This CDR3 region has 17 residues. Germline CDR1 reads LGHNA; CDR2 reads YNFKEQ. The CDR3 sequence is CASSQDMSKGVQNEQFF.

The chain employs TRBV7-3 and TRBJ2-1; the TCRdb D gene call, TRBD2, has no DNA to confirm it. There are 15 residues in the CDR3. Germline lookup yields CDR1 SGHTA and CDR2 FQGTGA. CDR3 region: CASSTAGGVDNEQFF. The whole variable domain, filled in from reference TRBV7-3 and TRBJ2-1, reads GAGVSQTPSNKVTEKGKYVELRCDPISGHTALYWYRQSLGQGPEFLIYFQGTGAADDSGLPNDRFFAVRPEGSVSTLKIQRTERGDSAVYLCASSTAGGVDNEQFFGPGTRLTVL.

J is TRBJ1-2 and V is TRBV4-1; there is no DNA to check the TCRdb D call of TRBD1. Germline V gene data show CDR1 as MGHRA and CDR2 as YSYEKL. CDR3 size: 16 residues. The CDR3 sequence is CASSPGSRAGIVGYTF.

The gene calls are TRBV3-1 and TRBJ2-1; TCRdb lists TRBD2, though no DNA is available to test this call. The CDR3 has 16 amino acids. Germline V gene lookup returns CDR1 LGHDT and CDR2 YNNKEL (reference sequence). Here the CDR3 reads CASSQDVMLARNEQFF.

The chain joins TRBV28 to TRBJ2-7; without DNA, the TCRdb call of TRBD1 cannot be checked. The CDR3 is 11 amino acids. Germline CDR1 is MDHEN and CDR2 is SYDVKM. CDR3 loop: CASSSPREQYF. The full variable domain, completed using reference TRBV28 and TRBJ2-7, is DVKVTQSSRYLVKRTGEKVFLECVQDMDHENMFWYRQDPGLGLRLIYFSYDVKMKEKGDIPEGYSVSREKKERFSLILESASTNQTSMYLCASSSPREQYFGPGTRLTVT.

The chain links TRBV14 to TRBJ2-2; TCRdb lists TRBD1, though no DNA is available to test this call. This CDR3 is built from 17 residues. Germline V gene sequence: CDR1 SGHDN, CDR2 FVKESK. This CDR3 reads CASSQVRASRNTGELFF.